A selection of T cell receptor beta chains follows, all from one sample in a study of shared clonotypes between healthy human individuals. Sequencing was performed with immunoSEQ multiplex PCR; in TCRdb, only in-frame clones are kept and a portion is missing. The sample consists of 850,000 to 1,100,000 clones, 60% to 85% of them appearing once. The source material was memory CD4+ T cells from PBMCs. These receptors all stem from a man aged 18 to 30 in good health. Some clones in this sample may be carry-over from other donors' samples. Both conserved end residues are part of each CDR3. Fields, in order: V gene, clone size, J gene, D gene, CDR3 DNA, CDR3 protein. D genes are given only for firm matches. Expanded clones get a size class; other rows say once, few or many, or leave the size out.

TRBV5-1	-	TRBJ2-5	-	TGCGCCAGCAGCCACACCCAAGAGACCCAGTACTTC	CASSHTQETQYF
TRBV5-4	-	TRBJ2-7	-	TGTGCCAGCACCAGTGGAGGGATATCCCCTCCCTACGAGCAGTACTTC	CASTSGGISPPYEQYF
TRBV5-4	-	TRBJ2-1	TRBD2	TGTGCCAGCAGCTCCACCCAGTGGGCGGGAGTAGACAATGAGCAGTTCTTC	CASSSTQWAGVDNEQFF
TRBV2	few	TRBJ2-4	-	TGTGCCAGCAGTGAGGGTAGCCTAGCCAAAAACATTCAGTACTTC	CASSEGSLAKNIQYF
TRBV7-3	many	TRBJ2-1	TRBD2	TGTGCCAGCAGCTTAGGACTAGCGGGGAACAATGAGCAGTTCTTC	CASSLGLAGNNEQFF
TRBV30	-	TRBJ1-3	-	TGTGCCTGGAGTGTAGGATTATCTGGAAACACCATATATTTT	CAWSVGLSGNTIYF
TRBV11-3	many	TRBJ2-3	TRBD2	TGTGCCAGCAGCTTAGGCAGCGGGAGAGCAGATACGCAGTATTTT	CASSLGSGRADTQYF
TRBV7-3	-	TRBJ2-7	TRBD2	TGTGCCAGCAGTCAGGGACTAGCGGGAGCAAAGGGGGAGCAGTACTTC	CASSQGLAGAKGEQYF
TRBV18	-	TRBJ2-7	TRBD2	TGTGCCAGCTCACCCCTTATGATTAGCGGGAGATTCTACGAGCAGTACTTC	CASSPLMISGRFYEQYF
TRBV5-6	-	TRBJ2-5	-	TGTGCCAGCAGCCCTGGGGACACCTTGGGGGAGACCCAGTACTTC	CASSPGDTLGETQYF
TRBV6-6	-	TRBJ2-7	TRBD2	TGTGCCAGCAGCCCCGCGGGAGGGATTGCTTACGAGCAGTACTTC	CASSPAGGIAYEQYF
TRBV14	few	TRBJ2-1	TRBD2	TGTGCCAGCAGCCCCGGACTAGCGGGAAACAATGAGCAGTTCTTC	CASSPGLAGNNEQFF
TRBV2	-	TRBJ1-4	-	TGTGCCAGCAGTGTAGGGCAGGTTAATGAAAAACTGTTTTTT	CASSVGQVNEKLFF
TRBV27	-	TRBJ1-5	-	TGTGCCAGCAGGACGAGGGTTAATAGCAATCAGCCCCAGCATTTT	CASRTRVNSNQPQHF
TRBV6-1	-	TRBJ1-4	TRBD1	TGTGCCAGCAGTGAAGGGACAGGGAGAGAAAAACTGTTTTTT	CASSEGTGREKLFF
TRBV10-3	-	TRBJ2-2	-	TGTGCCATCGGCGGAACTTCAGCCCTGAGAGGCGGGGAGCTGTTTTTT	CAIGGTSALRGGELFF
TRBV7-7	-	TRBJ2-5	-	TGTGCCAGCAGCTCGACCCGGGACTCCGCACAAGAGACCCAGTACTTC	CASSSTRDSAQETQYF
TRBV7-9	many	TRBJ1-1	TRBD1	TGTGCCAGCAGCTTCAAGACAGGGACCACAGAAGCTTTCTTT	CASSFKTGTTEAFF
TRBV29-1	few	TRBJ1-1	-	TGCAGCGCAAAACCCCTACGGGGGACTGAAGCTTTCTTT	CSAKPLRGTEAFF
TRBV5-4	once	TRBJ2-1	TRBD2	TGTGCCAGCAGCTTGACAGGGACTAGCGGCAATGAGCAGTTCTTC	CASSLTGTSGNEQFF
TRBV28	-	TRBJ1-5	TRBD1	TGTGCCAGCAGTCCCCGAGGGGGCGCGGGAAACAATCAGCCCCAGCATTTT	CASSPRGGAGNNQPQHF
TRBV6-5	-	TRBJ2-7	-	TGTGCCAGCAGTTACTCAAGTCCCCCCAAACCCTACGAGCAGTACTTC	CASSYSSPPKPYEQYF
TRBV25-1	few	TRBJ1-6	-	TGTGCCAGCAGTAGACAGGCTTATAATTCACCCCTCCACTTT	CASSRQAYNSPLHF
TRBV29-1	-	TRBJ2-5	TRBD2	TGCAGCGTCCGACGGGAGGGGTACCAAGAGACCCAGTACTTC	CSVRREGYQETQYF
TRBV20-1	-	TRBJ2-7	-	TGCAGTGCTGGTGGGATTCAGGAGCAGTACTTC	CSAGGIQEQYF
TRBV9	-	TRBJ2-3	TRBD2	TGTGCCAGCAGCTCAAAACCGGCGGGAGGCACAGATACGCAGTATTTT	CASSSKPAGGTDTQYF
TRBV9	-	TRBJ2-3	-	TGTGCCAGCAGCGTAGCTGGTACAGATACGCAGTATTTT	CASSVAGTDTQYF
TRBV10-1	-	TRBJ2-5	TRBD1	TGCGCCAGCAGTGACCCGGACAGGGCGGTGGCAGAGACCCAGTACTTC	CASSDPDRAVAETQYF
TRBV18	-	TRBJ2-2	-	TGTGCCAGCTCACCAGACAGGACCAACACCGGGGAGCTGTTTTTT	CASSPDRTNTGELFF
TRBV5-4	-	TRBJ2-3	TRBD2	TGTGCCAGCAGCCGGATAGCGGGAGGGTTCACAGATACGCAGTATTTT	CASSRIAGGFTDTQYF
TRBV11-1	-	TRBJ2-1	TRBD2	TGTGCCAGCAGCCCCGAACTAGCGGGAGTAATAGATGAGCAGTTCTTC	CASSPELAGVIDEQFF
TRBV2	-	TRBJ2-3	TRBD2	TGTGCCAGCGAGCGGGAGCGAGCAGATACGCAGTATTTT	CASERERADTQYF
TRBV6-6	-	TRBJ1-1	-	TGTGCCACCTCGGGGGGCCTGAACACTGAAGCTTTCTTT	CATSGGLNTEAFF
TRBV6-6	-	TRBJ1-2	TRBD1	TGTGCCAGCAGTAGGACAGGGGACGGAACCTTC	CASSRTGDGTF
TRBV6-1	-	TRBJ2-3	TRBD2	TGTGCCAGCAGTGTAGGGACTAGCGGGAGCGTTAGCACAGATACGCAGTATTTT	CASSVGTSGSVSTDTQYF
TRBV7-2	-	TRBJ1-4	TRBD1	TGTGCCAGCAGAAGACAGGGGGCAGATGAAAAACTGTTTTTT	CASRRQGADEKLFF
TRBV7-7	few	TRBJ1-1	-	TGTGCCAGCAGCCCAGTGGGGGCGCACACTGAAGCTTTCTTT	CASSPVGAHTEAFF
TRBV7-7	-	TRBJ2-5	-	TGTGCCAGCAGCTTAGGGCTACAAGAGACCCAGTACTTC	CASSLGLQETQYF